The clone carrying this TCR beta chain has a handful of counts. TCRdb itself ran the 5' RACE reads through MiXCR, one entry per CDR3 protein. The sample shows 1.5 million to 2 million distinct CDR3 sequences, less than 35% of them seen only once. Germline trimming cut 4 bases from V and 0 bases from J; bases unmatched to any gene: 11. The CDR3 spans 17 residues. Germline V gives CDR1 ENHRY, CDR2 SYGVKD. The data are from a study of identical twins. The gene calls are TRBV10-3 and TRBJ1-2; TRBD1 matches 7 bases. Sequenced sample: cord blood. The receptor was derived from a newborn girl in good health. CDR3 loop: CAISGGDSPSSNYGYTF. The CDR3 nucleotides read TGTGCCATCAGTGGGGGGGACAGTCCATCTTCTAACTATGGCTACACCTTC.